This T cell receptor beta chain was sequenced for a study of cytomegalovirus exposure and HLA in healthy donors (dated by TCRdb to the late 2010s). With regard to the full study: In an earlier analysis of around 540 of the donors, approximately 300 Gb of sequence data and 117 million unique TCR beta sequences from roughly 190 million T cells were reported. The T cell repertoires of 550 to 850 subjects were profiled by immunosequencing and related to cytomegalovirus serostatus. Every discovery cohort repertoire had been produced on one sequencing platform. In a later analysis, previously published TCR beta repertoires from roughly 710 donors were re-analyzed and high-resolution HLA genotyping was added so that TCR occurrence patterns could be studied. Roughly 5 DR-DQ haplotypes were handled as single units for association and clustering because linkage in the cohort was strong. An early release that covered some 630 HLA-typed donors contained approximately 300 gigabases of sequencing data and tens of millions of unique TCR sequences. In a later genetic analysis, genome-wide SNP genotypes for about 55% of the roughly 700 donors were used, and that subset was treated as a discovery cohort. An earlier analysis of around 580 of the donors used high-throughput TCR beta sequencing to judge whether each TCR beta V gene segment behaved as functional or pseudogenic. High-throughput TCR immunosequencing, statistical association of individual TCRs with disease status, and machine learning were combined to predict cytomegalovirus infection status. Of the 398 genotyped donors, roughly 80% fell in the genetic ancestry cluster associated with self-reported Caucasian donors. Among about 400 genotyped donors of the cohort, an average of approximately 240,000 unique TCR beta nucleotide sequences was sequenced per donor, of which 15% to 20% were non-productive. The study aimed to test whether signatures of past pathogen exposure could be identified by cataloging public T cell receptors. Along with the roughly 610-subject first cohort, a separate validation cohort of over a hundred different subjects was used. Rather than using new phenotypic data, the later analysis identified candidate immune exposures from TCR beta sequences and from how often those sequences occurred across donors. Typing coverage varied by locus: about 620-630 donors for A, B, C, DRB1 and DQB1; approximately 560 for DQA1; more than 600 for DPA1; 400 to 480 for DPB1. Alongside the repertoire data, information on donor age, sex, ethnicity and CMV serostatus was compiled. HLA typing covered class I and class II loci at four-digit resolution.

Study-wide conclusions, independent of this receptor: In vitro tests confirmed that a few of the cytomegalovirus-associated TCR beta chains recognize cytomegalovirus antigens. The earlier analysis of 587 of the donors excluded 15 to 20 rarely observed V segments, including chromosome 9 orphons, because counts were too low. Across donors, most TCR sequences were observed very rarely, whereas some public TCRs were present in many individuals. A further reported finding was that TCR beta sequences accurately predicted the HLA-A and HLA-B alleles for most subjects in the first cohort. Roughly uniform sequencing depth across donors was assumed in presence/absence analyses, although this assumption may not hold. HLA typing was unavailable for some donors at each locus, so association tests used only the typed subset. The classifier was reported to diagnose cytomegalovirus status with high specificity and sensitivity in both the original and validation cohorts. Linkage disequilibrium might explain the correlated functional status among segregating V segments, but an unknown experimental factor could not be ruled out. An earlier analysis of approximately 570 of the donors showed that most TCR beta V segments appeared in productive rearrangements either about 90% or about 30% of the time, which broadly matched IMGT annotations. Some IMGT-functional V segments, including TRBV6-2 and TRBV6-3, could not be distinguished by the 87-base-pair reads and were therefore excluded. Only TCR beta chains were sequenced in this cohort, and the absence of alpha or paired-chain data limited detectable features. At a false discovery rate of 0.05, a later analysis linked some 18,000 TCR beta sequences to specific HLA alleles. The study listed 150 to 200 TCR beta chains as associated with cytomegalovirus. In a later genetic analysis, a missense DCLRE1C variant was associated with V-gene and J-gene trimming of TCR beta chains, and the association was replicated in an independent cohort. According to a later analysis, most CMV-associated TCR beta chains appeared to be HLA-restricted, and the HLA associations seemed to be driven largely by CMV exposure. A later analysis found that HLA-associated TCR beta chains were more clonally expanded and had lower generation probabilities than equally common non-associated chains. When HLA alleles, especially DR and DQ, strongly co-occurred, attributing TCR associations to individual alleles was difficult. Several of the top co-occurrence clusters appeared to be linked to parvovirus B19, influenza, CMV and Epstein-Barr virus, according to a later analysis. A group of highly shared sequence variants was considered likely to be a technical artifact of the sequencing pipeline. Immune exposure information for the cohort was limited to CMV serostatus. According to a later analysis, TCR association rates differed among HLA loci, with DRB1 alleles showing the most associated TCRs and HLA-C alleles showing the fewest. The authors suggested that the approach could potentially be extended to other disease states and immunological phenotypes. Compared with the 666-donor mean, donors in an Asian-associated ancestry cluster had fewer N-insertions in productive TCRs, according to a later genetic analysis.

Remarks on this clone: There is no known antigen for this receptor. No base qualities exist here, and no much larger clone lies one base off it.

The cohort consisted of fewer than 700 healthy bone marrow donors. At the time of sampling, every cohort member was nominally healthy, though immune exposures that went unrecorded were likely present. The donor was CMV seronegative and belonged to the group of 320 or so seronegative cohort members. A peripheral blood sample was provided by each donor, and peripheral blood mononuclear cells were used for TCR beta sequencing. The Qiagen DNeasy Blood Extraction Kit was used to extract genomic DNA from the blood cell samples. After removal of 3 bases from V and 9 bases from J, the junction retains 9 bases not matched to a gene. CDR1 and CDR2 were assigned from the germline V gene as SNHLY and FYNNEI. The CDR3 numbers 15 residues from cysteine through phenylalanine. CDR3 DNA only is kept here, 45 bases in frame from base 1. Library preparation was by the immunoSEQ multiplex PCR assay. The multiplex PCR relied on a mix of 60 forward primers for TCR Vbeta segments and 13 reverse primers for TCR Jbeta segments. The CDR3 region of rearranged TCR beta genes was amplified from genomic DNA with a multiplex PCR assay. The amplified TCR beta libraries were sequenced on the Illumina HiSeq System as 87-base-pair reads. Per the original workflow: Across the 600 to 700 repertoires, a later analysis counted about 81 million unique TCR beta chains, 9.5 million to 12 million of which were shared by at least two donors. A nearest-neighbor algorithm error-corrected the raw reads and collapsed the reads into unique sequences, merging closely related sequences to remove PCR and sequencing errors. CDR3 sequences were aligned to IMGT reference sequences to assign V, D and J gene segments. For a sequence to be retained, a match of at least six nucleotides was required to both a V gene segment and a J gene segment. A rearrangement counted as productive if the CDR3 had no stop codons and remained in frame with V and J, and every other rearrangement counted as non-productive. Following IMGT convention, CDR3 was defined as the stretch from the second conserved V-encoded cysteine to the conserved J-encoded phenylalanine. The earlier analysis of 500 to 750 of the donors excluded any sequence lacking an unambiguous match to a single V gene segment. In an earlier analysis of approximately 610 of the donors, V segments were called functional above 56.7% productive rearrangements and were called segregating when the between-donor standard deviation exceeded 5%. A statistical classification framework was built for diagnosing cytomegalovirus status from the catalog of TCR beta chain sequences. In a later analysis, V and J genes were assigned by comparing TCR nucleotide sequences against IMGT/GENE-DB human TR gene sequences. A later analysis assigned CDR3 sequences and most-parsimonious VDJ recombination scenarios with the TCRdist pipeline. In a later analysis, every TCR beta chain was defined by the combination of its CDR3 amino acid sequence and its V-gene family, and reads without a unique V-gene family were dropped. To address suspected cross-contamination and a sequencing artifact, a later analysis removed 550 to 750 highly shared, low-generation-probability nucleotide sequences. A later analysis calculated a clonal expansion index for each public chain from normalized within-repertoire ranks of inferred template counts. Generation probabilities in a later analysis came from a VDJ recombination model fitted to out-of-frame rearrangements, and those results were checked against IGoR. Hypergeometric tests were used in a later analysis to score TCR-TCR, TCR-HLA and TCR-CMV co-occurrence, with a repertoire-size bias correction applied to the TCR pairs. A later analysis estimated false discovery rates by permuting HLA or CMV assignments 20 times. In a later analysis, co-occurring TCRs were grouped using DBSCAN, with TCRdist sequence similarity added in when clustering inside HLA-allele-positive subsets. Repertoires with fewer than 30,000 or more than 120,000 public chains were left out of co-occurrence clustering, as were about 5 repertoires with anomalous nucleotide sharing. Imported from immuneACCESS, the table was reduced by TCRdb to in-frame sequences with V and J called. These copies leave out some clones; in studies compared against another copy, an unresolved V gene accounts for under half, and the cause of the remainder is not known. The V and J calls and clone size were taken over from that table, and D and trimming were inferred from the DNA. This sample lists about 220,000 clones; approximately 88% were detected once. The biggest ten clones account for 0.71% of the sample.

The rearrangement combines TRBV2 with TRBJ2-1; TRBD2 lines up with 9 middle nucleotides. The material sequenced was PBMCs. The sequence derives from a boy between 2 and 10 years old in good health and CMV-seronegative. This receptor has the CDR3 CASSDRRGGRGEQFF. The base sequence is TGTGCCAGCAGTGACAGGCGGGGGGGCCGCGGTGAGCAGTTCTTC.